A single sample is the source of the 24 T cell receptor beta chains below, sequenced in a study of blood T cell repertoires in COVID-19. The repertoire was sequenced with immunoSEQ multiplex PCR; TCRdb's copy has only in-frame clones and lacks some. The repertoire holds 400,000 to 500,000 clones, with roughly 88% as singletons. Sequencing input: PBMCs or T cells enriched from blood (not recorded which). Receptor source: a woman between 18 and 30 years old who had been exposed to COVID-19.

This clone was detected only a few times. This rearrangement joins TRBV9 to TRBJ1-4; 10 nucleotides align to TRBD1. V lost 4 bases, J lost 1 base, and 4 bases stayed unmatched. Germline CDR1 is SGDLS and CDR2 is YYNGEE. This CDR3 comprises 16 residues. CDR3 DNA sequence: TGTGCCAGCAGCCCGCGGACAGGGGGAACTAATGAAAAACTGTTTTTT. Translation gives CASSPRTGGTNEKLFF.

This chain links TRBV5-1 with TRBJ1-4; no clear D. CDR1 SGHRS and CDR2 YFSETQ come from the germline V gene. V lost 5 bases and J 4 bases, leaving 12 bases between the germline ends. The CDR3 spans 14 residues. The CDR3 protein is CASREGSGNEKLFF. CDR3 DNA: TGCGCCAGCAGAGAGGGTTCGGGTAATGAAAAACTGTTTTTT.

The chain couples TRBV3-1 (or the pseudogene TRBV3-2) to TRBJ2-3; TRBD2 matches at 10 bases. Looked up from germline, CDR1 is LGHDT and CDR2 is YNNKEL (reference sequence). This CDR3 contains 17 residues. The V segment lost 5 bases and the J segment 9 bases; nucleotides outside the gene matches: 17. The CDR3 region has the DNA TGTGCCAGCAGCTGGGAAGGAAGCCTAGCGGGAGTTGTGACGCAGTATTTT. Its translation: CASSWEGSLAGVVTQYF.

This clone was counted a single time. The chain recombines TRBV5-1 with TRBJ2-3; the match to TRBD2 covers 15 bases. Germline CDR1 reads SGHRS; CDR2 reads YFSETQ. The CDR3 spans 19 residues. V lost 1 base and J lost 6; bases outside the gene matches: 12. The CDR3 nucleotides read TGCGCCAGCAGCTTGATTGGACTAGCGGGAGGGCTCGCGGGGGATACGCAGTATTTT. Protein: CASSLIGLAGGLAGDTQYF. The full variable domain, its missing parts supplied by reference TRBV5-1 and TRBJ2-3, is KAGVTQTPRYLIKTRGQQVTLSCSPISGHRSVSWYQQTPGQGLQFLFEYFSETQRNKGNFPGRFSGRQFSNSRSEMNVSTLELGDSALYLCASSLIGLAGGLAGDTQYFGPGTRLTVL.

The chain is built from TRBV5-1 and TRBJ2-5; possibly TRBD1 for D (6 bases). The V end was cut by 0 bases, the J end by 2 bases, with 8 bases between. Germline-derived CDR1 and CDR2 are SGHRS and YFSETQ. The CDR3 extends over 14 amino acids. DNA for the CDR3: TGCGCCAGCAGCTTGGGAACAGGGCAAGAGACCCAGTACTTC. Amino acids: CASSLGTGQETQYF.

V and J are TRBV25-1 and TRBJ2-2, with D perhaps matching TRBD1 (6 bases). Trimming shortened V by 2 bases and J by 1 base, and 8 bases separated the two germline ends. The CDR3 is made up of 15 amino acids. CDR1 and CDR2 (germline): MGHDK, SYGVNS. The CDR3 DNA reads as TGTGCCAGCAGTGAAGGGGGCAGGAACACCGGGGAGCTGTTTTTT. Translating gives CASSEGGRNTGELFF.

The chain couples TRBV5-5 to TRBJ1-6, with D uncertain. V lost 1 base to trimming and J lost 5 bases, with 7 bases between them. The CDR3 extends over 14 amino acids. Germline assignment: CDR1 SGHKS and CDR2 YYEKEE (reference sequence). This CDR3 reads CASSLWADNSPLHF. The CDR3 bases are TGTGCCAGCAGCTTGTGGGCAGATAATTCACCCCTCCACTTT.

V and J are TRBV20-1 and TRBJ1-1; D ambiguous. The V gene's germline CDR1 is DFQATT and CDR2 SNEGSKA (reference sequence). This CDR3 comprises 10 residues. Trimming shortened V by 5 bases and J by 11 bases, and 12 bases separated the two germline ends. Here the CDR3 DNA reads TGCAGTGCTCGGGAGGGAGTCGCTTTCTTT. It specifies CSAREGVAFF.

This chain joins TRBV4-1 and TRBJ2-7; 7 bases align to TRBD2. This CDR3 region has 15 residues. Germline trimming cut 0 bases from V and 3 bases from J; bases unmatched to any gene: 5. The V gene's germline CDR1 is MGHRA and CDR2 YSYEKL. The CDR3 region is CASSQEEGGSYEQYF. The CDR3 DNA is TGCGCCAGCAGCCAAGAAGAGGGCGGGAGCTACGAGCAGTACTTC.

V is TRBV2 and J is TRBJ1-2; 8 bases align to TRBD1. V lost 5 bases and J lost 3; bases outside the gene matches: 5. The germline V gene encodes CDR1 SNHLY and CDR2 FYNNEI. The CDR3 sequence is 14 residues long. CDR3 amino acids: CASSYLQGDYGYTF. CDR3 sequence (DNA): TGTGCCAGCAGTTACTTACAGGGGGACTATGGCTACACCTTC.

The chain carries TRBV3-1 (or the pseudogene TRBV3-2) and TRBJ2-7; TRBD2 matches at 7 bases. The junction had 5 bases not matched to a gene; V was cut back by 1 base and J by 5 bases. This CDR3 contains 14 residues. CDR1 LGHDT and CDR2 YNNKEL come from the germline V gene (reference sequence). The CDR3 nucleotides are TGTGCCAGCAGCCAAGCCGGGGGGACGGACGAGCAGTACTTC. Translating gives CASSQAGGTDEQYF.

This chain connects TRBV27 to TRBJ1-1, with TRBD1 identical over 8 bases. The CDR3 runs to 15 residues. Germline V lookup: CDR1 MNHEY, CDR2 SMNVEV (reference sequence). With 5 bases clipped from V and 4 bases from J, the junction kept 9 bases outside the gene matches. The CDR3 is CASSLVGTGRTEAFF. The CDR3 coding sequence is TGTGCCAGCAGTCTAGTTGGGACAGGACGCACTGAAGCTTTCTTT.

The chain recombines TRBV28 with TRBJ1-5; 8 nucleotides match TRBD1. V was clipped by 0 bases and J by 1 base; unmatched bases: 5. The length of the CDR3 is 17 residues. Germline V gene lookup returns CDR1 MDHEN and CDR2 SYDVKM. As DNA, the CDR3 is TGTGCCAGCAGTTTATGGGCAGGGGGCAGGAGCAATCAGCCCCAGCATTTT. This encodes CASSLWAGGRSNQPQHF. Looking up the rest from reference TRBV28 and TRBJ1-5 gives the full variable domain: DVKVTQSSRYLVKRTGEKVFLECVQDMDHENMFWYRQDPGLGLRLIYFSYDVKMKEKGDIPEGYSVSREKKERFSLILESASTNQTSMYLCASSLWAGGRSNQPQHFGDGTRLSIL.

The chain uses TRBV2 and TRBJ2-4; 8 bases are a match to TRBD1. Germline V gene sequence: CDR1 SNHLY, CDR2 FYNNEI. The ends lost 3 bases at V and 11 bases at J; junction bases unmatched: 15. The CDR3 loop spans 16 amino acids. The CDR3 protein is CASSETGDGYSAFQYF. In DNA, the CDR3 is TGTGCCAGCAGTGAGACAGGGGACGGATATTCGGCATTTCAGTACTTC.

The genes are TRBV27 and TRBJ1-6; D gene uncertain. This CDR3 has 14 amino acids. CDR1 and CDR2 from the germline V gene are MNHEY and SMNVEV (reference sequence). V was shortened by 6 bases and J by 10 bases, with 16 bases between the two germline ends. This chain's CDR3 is CASSLHVAGSPLHF. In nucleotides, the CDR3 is TGTGCCAGCAGCCTACACGTCGCGGGGTCACCCCTCCACTTT.

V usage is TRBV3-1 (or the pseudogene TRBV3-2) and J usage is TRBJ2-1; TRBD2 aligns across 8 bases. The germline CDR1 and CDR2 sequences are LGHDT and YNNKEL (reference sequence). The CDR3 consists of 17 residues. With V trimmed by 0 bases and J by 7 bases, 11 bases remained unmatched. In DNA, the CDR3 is TGTGCCAGCAGCCAAGATTCAAAAGCGGGAGACCCAAATGAGCAGTTCTTC. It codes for CASSQDSKAGDPNEQFF.

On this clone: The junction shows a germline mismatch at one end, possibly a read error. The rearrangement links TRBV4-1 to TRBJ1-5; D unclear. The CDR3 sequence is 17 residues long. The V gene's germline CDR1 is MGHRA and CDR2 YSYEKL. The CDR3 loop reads CASSREGRPHSDQPQHF. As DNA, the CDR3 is TGCGCCAGCAGCCGAGAAGGGAGACCTCATAGCGATCAGCCCCAGCATTTT.

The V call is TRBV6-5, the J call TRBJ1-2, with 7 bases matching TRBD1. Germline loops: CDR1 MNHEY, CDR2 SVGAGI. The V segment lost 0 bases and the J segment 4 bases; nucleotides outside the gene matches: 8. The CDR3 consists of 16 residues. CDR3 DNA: TGTGCCAGCAGTTACTCGATGACAGGGTTTGGCTATGGCTACACCTTC. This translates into CASSYSMTGFGYGYTF.

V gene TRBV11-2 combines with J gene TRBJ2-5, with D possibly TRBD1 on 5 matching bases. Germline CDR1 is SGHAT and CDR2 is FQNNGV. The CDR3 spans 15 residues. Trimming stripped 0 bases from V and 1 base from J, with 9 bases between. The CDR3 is CASSLDRQSQETQYF. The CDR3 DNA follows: TGTGCCAGCAGCTTAGACAGACAGTCCCAAGAGACCCAGTACTTC.

The CDR3 DNA sequence: TGTGCCAGCAGCTGGTCCGTAGGAGGGAGGGCTGAAGCTTTCTTT. Amino acid sequence: CASSWSVGGRAEAFF. V and J are TRBV28 and TRBJ1-1; D call uncertain. The length of the CDR3 is 15 residues. The V gene lost 6 bases and the J gene lost 6 bases, with 20 bases spanning the gap. Germline values: CDR1 MDHEN, CDR2 SYDVKM.

The CDR3: CASNPDRGSYEQYF. For the CDR3, the DNA is TGTGCCAGCAACCCGGACAGGGGCTCCTACGAGCAGTACTTC. The chain carries TRBV28 and TRBJ2-7, with TRBD1 matching over 9 bases. V dropped 7 bases and J dropped 0; count of bases not matched to a gene: 4. This CDR3 is built from 14 residues. Looked up from germline, CDR1 is MDHEN and CDR2 is SYDVKM.

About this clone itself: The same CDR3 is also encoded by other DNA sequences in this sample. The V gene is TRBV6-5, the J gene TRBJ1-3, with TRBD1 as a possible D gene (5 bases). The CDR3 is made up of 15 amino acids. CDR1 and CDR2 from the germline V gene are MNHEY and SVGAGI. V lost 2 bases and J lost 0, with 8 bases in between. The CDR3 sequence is CASSYRGSSGNTIYF. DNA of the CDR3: TGTGCCAGCAGTTACAGGGGAAGCTCTGGAAACACCATATATTTT.

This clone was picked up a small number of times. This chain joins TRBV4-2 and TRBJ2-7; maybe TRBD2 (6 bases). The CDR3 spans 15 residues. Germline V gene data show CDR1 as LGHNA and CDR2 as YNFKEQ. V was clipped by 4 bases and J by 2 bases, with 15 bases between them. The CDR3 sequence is CASSRGTAEPYEQYF. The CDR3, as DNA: TGTGCCAGCAGCCGCGGGACCGCTGAGCCCTACGAGCAGTACTTC.

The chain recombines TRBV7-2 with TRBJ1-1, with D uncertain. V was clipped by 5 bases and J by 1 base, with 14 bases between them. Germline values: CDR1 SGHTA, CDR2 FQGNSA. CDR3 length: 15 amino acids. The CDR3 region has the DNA TGTGCCAGCAGCCTTGAGCCACGAAGGAACACTGAAGCTTTCTTT. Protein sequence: CASSLEPRRNTEAFF.